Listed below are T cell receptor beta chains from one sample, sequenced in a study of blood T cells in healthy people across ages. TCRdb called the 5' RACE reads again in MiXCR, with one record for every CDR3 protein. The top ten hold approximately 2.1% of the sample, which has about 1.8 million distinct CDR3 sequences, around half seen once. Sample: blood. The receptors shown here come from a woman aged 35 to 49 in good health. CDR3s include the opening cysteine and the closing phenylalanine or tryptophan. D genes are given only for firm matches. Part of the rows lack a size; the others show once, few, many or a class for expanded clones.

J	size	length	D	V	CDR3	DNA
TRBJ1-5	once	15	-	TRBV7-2	CASSLAAHINQPQHF	TGTGCCAGCAGCTTAGCAGCCCACATCAATCAGCCCCAGCATTTT
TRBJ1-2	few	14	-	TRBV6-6	CASSYVVRIYGYTF	TGTGCCAGCAGTTACGTTGTACGGATCTATGGCTACACCTTC
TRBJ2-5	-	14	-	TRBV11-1	CASSLVSEVQTQYF	TGTGCCAGCAGCTTGGTGTCAGAGGTGCAGACCCAGTACTTC
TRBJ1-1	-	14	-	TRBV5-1	CATSPSTANTEAFF	TGCGCCACCTCTCCCTCGACGGCGAACACTGAAGCTTTCTTT
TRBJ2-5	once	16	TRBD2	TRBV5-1	CASSTSSGGFQETQYF	TGCGCCAGCAGCACTTCTAGCGGGGGTTTCCAAGAGACCCAGTACTTC
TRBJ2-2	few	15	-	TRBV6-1	CASSGHRENTGELFF	TGTGCCAGCAGCGGACACAGGGAGAACACCGGGGAGCTGTTTTTT
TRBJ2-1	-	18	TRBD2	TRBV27	CASSARARSGGPPFEQFF	TGTGCCAGCAGTGCACGCGCGCGGAGCGGGGGCCCACCCTTTGAGCAGTTCTTC
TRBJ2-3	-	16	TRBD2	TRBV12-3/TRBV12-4	CASSLTTGGHTDTQYF	TGTGCCAGCAGTTTAACTACGGGGGGGCACACAGATACGCAGTATTTT
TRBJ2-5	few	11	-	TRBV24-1	CATRYQETQYF	TGTGCCACCAGGTATCAAGAGACCCAGTACTTC
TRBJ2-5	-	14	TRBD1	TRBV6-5	CASRHDRVVETQYF	TGTGCCAGCAGACACGACAGGGTGGTGGAGACCCAGTACTTC